What follows are 24 T cell receptor beta chains derived from one specimen sequenced in a study of shared clonotypes between healthy human individuals. Some clones are missing from TCRdb's copy, which holds only in-frame ones; the method was immunoSEQ multiplex PCR. The table has millions of clones, approximately 95% seen once. Sample: naive CD4+ T cells sorted from blood. Documented subset: CD45RA+ positively selected. Source of these receptors: a man aged 18 to 30 in good health.

The chain uses TRBV30 and TRBJ2-7; 10 nucleotides agree with TRBD1. Germline V gives CDR1 GTSNPN, CDR2 SVGIG (reference sequence). Trimming took 0 bases from V and 3 from J; bases not matched to a gene: 14. CDR3 length: 18 amino acids. The CDR3: CAWSVPLTGTGVSYEQYF. Written as DNA, the CDR3 is TGTGCCTGGAGTGTACCTCTCACCGGGACAGGGGTCAGCTACGAGCAGTACTTC.

The chain is built from TRBV5-1 and TRBJ2-4; perhaps TRBD2 as D (5 bases). The CDR3 consists of 14 residues. The ends were cut back, 0 bases at V and 13 bases at J, with 17 bases in the middle. The V gene's germline CDR1 is SGHRS and CDR2 YFSETQ. DNA for the CDR3: TGCGCCAGCAGCTTGGCCAACAGAGGGTTTGGGCAGTACTTC. Encoded protein: CASSLANRGFGQYF.

To note about this clone: Other DNA sequences in the sample encode the same CDR3. This rearrangement joins TRBV18 to TRBJ2-1; D possibly corresponds to TRBD2 (5 bases). Per germline, CDR1 KGHSH and CDR2 LQKENI. The CDR3 is made up of 14 amino acids. Trimming took off 3 bases at V and 0 bases at J, with 6 bases between the two ends. The CDR3 sequence: CASSPGSSYNEQFF. As DNA, the CDR3 is TGTGCCAGCTCACCGGGGAGCTCCTACAATGAGCAGTTCTTC.

CDR3 amino acids: CAWSVGTANNQPQHF. In DNA form, the CDR3 reads TGTGCCTGGAGTGTAGGGACAGCTAATAATCAGCCCCAGCATTTT. J is TRBJ1-5 and V is TRBV30; TRBD1 aligns across 7 bases. Germline trimming cut 0 bases from V and 4 bases from J; bases unmatched to any gene: 6. The CDR3 has 15 residues. The germline CDR1 and CDR2 sequences are GTSNPN and SVGIG (reference sequence).

The CDR3 sequence: CASALAGTYEQYF. CDR3 DNA sequence: TGTGCCAGCGCCCTGGCGGGCACCTACGAGCAGTACTTC. This sequence joins TRBV19 and TRBJ2-7, with TRBD2 as a possible D gene (5 bases). The V end was cut by 9 bases, the J end by 2 bases, with 14 bases between. The CDR3 has 13 amino acids. The germline CDR1 and CDR2 sequences are LNHDA and SQIVND (reference sequence).

V usage is TRBV2 and J usage is TRBJ2-1; 10 positions match TRBD1. CDR1 SNHLY and CDR2 FYNNEI come from the germline V gene. The CDR3 loop spans 15 amino acids. J was trimmed by 6 bases and V by 6 bases; bases with no gene match: 8. DNA of the CDR3: TGTGCCAGCAGAGTGAGACAGGGGGCATTCAATGAGCAGTTCTTC. Protein: CASRVRQGAFNEQFF.

The J gene is TRBJ2-3, the V gene TRBV18; D not resolved. Trimming took off 3 bases at V and 4 bases at J, with 11 bases between the two ends. Germline CDR1 KGHSH, CDR2 LQKENI. CDR3 size: 14 residues. The CDR3 nucleotides read TGTGCCAGCTCACCTAACACCCGCGCAGATACGCAGTATTTT. Its protein product is CASSPNTRADTQYF.

This clone appeared a single time. This sequence joins TRBV29-1 and TRBJ2-5; 10 nucleotides agree with TRBD1. This CDR3 is built from 12 residues. Germline CDR1 and CDR2: SQVTM and ANQGSEA. Trimming at V came to 6 bases and at J to 4 bases, leaving 2 bases not matched to a gene. DNA for the CDR3: TGCAGCGTGGGGACAGGGGTAGAGACCCAGTACTTC. It is translated as CSVGTGVETQYF. Using reference TRBV29-1 and TRBJ2-5 for the parts outside the CDR3, the full variable domain is SAVISQKPSRDICQRGTSLTIQCQVDSQVTMMFWYRQQPGQSLTLIATANQGSEATYESGFVIDKFPISRPNLTFSTLTVSNMSPEDSSIYLCSVGTGVETQYFGPGTRLLVL.

With respect to this clone: This same CDR3 is encoded by further DNA sequences in the sample. The chain joins TRBV6-6 to TRBJ2-5, with D unclear. The V and J ends lost 0 bases and 5 bases respectively, with 10 bases between them. Germline assignment: CDR1 MNHNY and CDR2 SVGAGI (reference sequence). This CDR3 is built from 14 residues. CDR3 coding DNA: TGTGCCAGCAGTTACTCGACGGGCCTGGAGACCCAGTACTTC. Translating gives CASSYSTGLETQYF.

The genes are TRBV5-1 and TRBJ1-1; TRBD1 matches 7 bases. The CDR3 totals 16 residues. The J segment lost 0 bases and the V segment lost 3 bases, leaving 8 bases of the junction unmatched. Germline V gene data show CDR1 as SGHRS and CDR2 as YFSETQ. The CDR3 DNA reads TGCGCCAGCAGCTCCCGGGACAGCGATTTGAACACTGAAGCTTTCTTT. Residues: CASSSRDSDLNTEAFF.

The chain joins TRBV5-1 to TRBJ1-2; D might be TRBD1 (5 bases). The CDR3 totals 12 residues. V dropped 4 bases and J dropped 4 bases, with 8 bases sitting between them. The V gene's germline CDR1 is SGHRS and CDR2 YFSETQ. CDR3 residues: CASSDGTYGYTF. Here the CDR3 DNA reads TGCGCCAGCAGCGACGGGACCTATGGCTACACCTTC. Full variable domain (rest looked up from reference TRBV5-1 and TRBJ1-2): KAGVTQTPRYLIKTRGQQVTLSCSPISGHRSVSWYQQTPGQGLQFLFEYFSETQRNKGNFPGRFSGRQFSNSRSEMNVSTLELGDSALYLCASSDGTYGYTFGSGTRLTVV.

The chain employs TRBV4-3 and TRBJ2-6; 9 nucleotides agree with TRBD1. The V and J ends lost 4 bases and 0 bases, in that order; junction bases with no gene match: 4. Germline V CDR1 and CDR2: LGHNA, YSLEER. This CDR3 comprises 17 residues. CDR3: CASSRSGQGSGANVLTF. In nucleotides, the CDR3 is TGCGCCAGCAGCCGGTCGGGACAGGGCTCTGGGGCCAACGTCCTGACTTTC.

Concerning this clone itself: Different DNA sequences within this sample yield the same CDR3. The rearrangement links TRBV9 to TRBJ2-3, with 10 positions matching TRBD2. The CDR3 sequence is 15 residues long. Germline V CDR1 and CDR2: SGDLS, YYNGEE. Trimming removed 0 bases from V and 3 bases from J; junction bases left unmatched: 1. CDR3 region: CASSVVAGGTDTQYF. The CDR3 coding sequence is TGTGCCAGCAGCGTAGTAGCGGGGGGTACAGATACGCAGTATTTT.

Comments on this clone: Distinct nucleotide sequences in the sample also encode this CDR3. V is TRBV30 and J is TRBJ1-1, with TRBD1 matching over 7 bases. This CDR3 region has 15 residues. Germline V gives CDR1 GTSNPN, CDR2 SVGIG (reference sequence). After removal of 0 bases from V and 0 bases from J, the junction contained 4 bases not matched to a gene. The CDR3: CAWSVFGTVNTEAFF. CDR3 DNA: TGTGCCTGGAGTGTATTCGGGACAGTGAACACTGAAGCTTTCTTT.

The V and J genes are TRBV4-1 and TRBJ2-1; 16 bases line up with TRBD2. CDR3 size: 18 residues. Trimming took 5 bases from V and 1 from J; bases not matched to a gene: 5. Germline assignment: CDR1 MGHRA and CDR2 YSYEKL. CDR3 sequence: CASSIGTSGGVSYNEQFF. CDR3 bases: TGCGCCAGCAGCATCGGGACTAGCGGGGGGGTATCCTACAATGAGCAGTTCTTC.

This chain's CDR3 is CASSSKGGGSPLHF. The CDR3 DNA follows: TGTGCCAGCAGCTCAAAGGGAGGAGGTTCACCCCTCCACTTT. The chain links TRBV11-2 to TRBJ1-6, with unresolved D. CDR1 is SGHAT, CDR2 FQNNGV, per germline. V was clipped by 4 bases and J by 9 bases, with 13 bases between them. CDR3 length equals 14 residues.

This sequence joins TRBV6-5 and TRBJ2-2; the match to TRBD2 covers 11 bases. V gave up 10 bases and J gave up 3 bases; unmatched junction bases: 4. In germline, CDR1 is MNHEY, CDR2 SVGAGI. The CDR3 extends over 14 amino acids. The CDR3 region has the DNA TGTGCCACCTTGGGACTAGCGGACACCGGGGAGCTGTTTTTT. It specifies CATLGLADTGELFF.

The genes are TRBV2 and TRBJ2-7; 7 bases line up with TRBD2. The ends lost 3 bases at V and 3 bases at J; junction bases unmatched: 8. The CDR3 spans 15 residues. Germline loops: CDR1 SNHLY, CDR2 FYNNEI. CDR3 protein: CASSERLAELYEQYF. CDR3 nucleotide sequence: TGTGCCAGCAGTGAGAGGCTAGCGGAACTCTACGAGCAGTACTTC.

The V gene is TRBV30, the J gene TRBJ2-5; no reliable D call. CDR1 is GTSNPN and CDR2 is SVGIG in the germline V gene (reference sequence). The length of the CDR3 is 15 residues. Trimming took 0 bases from V and 2 from J, leaving 13 bases between them. CDR3 in DNA: TGTGCCTGGAGTGTCAGTAAGCCTTCACAAGAGACCCAGTACTTC. Translation gives CAWSVSKPSQETQYF.

The chain recombines TRBV7-2 with TRBJ2-7; the D is unclear. This CDR3 comprises 19 residues. The V and J ends lost 2 bases and 6 bases respectively, with 29 bases between them. CDR1 and CDR2 from the germline V gene are SGHTA and FQGNSA. This CDR3 reads CASSLTVADSPVYVCEQYF. In DNA form, the CDR3 reads TGTGCCAGCAGCTTAACAGTGGCGGATTCGCCCGTCTACGTTTGCGAGCAGTACTTC. Complete variable domain (other parts from reference TRBV7-2 and TRBJ2-7): GAGVSQSPSNKVTEKGKDVELRCDPISGHTALYWYRQSLGQGLEFLIYFQGNSAPDKSGLPSDRFSAERTGGSVSTLTIQRTQQEDSAVYLCASSLTVADSPVYVCEQYFGPGTRLTVT.

This clone appeared once. The chain employs TRBV6-6 and TRBJ2-1; D is undetermined. Germline-derived CDR1 and CDR2 are MNHNY and SVGAGI (reference sequence). The CDR3 sequence is 11 residues long. Trimming cost V 6 bases and J 9 bases, with 9 bases left between them. The CDR3 spells CASSISGEQFF. The CDR3 DNA is TGTGCCAGCAGCATAAGTGGTGAGCAGTTCTTC.

This clone was observed a single time. The same CDR3 is also encoded by other DNA sequences in this sample. This chain uses TRBV28 with TRBJ1-5, with D unclear. The length of the CDR3 is 12 residues. V was trimmed by 1 base and J by 7 bases, leaving 5 bases between them. Per germline, CDR1 MDHEN and CDR2 SYDVKM. CDR3 coding DNA: TGTGCCAGCAGTTTATCCTACCAGCCCCAGCATTTT. Translation: CASSLSYQPQHF.

The rearrangement joins TRBV12-5 to TRBJ1-1; D call uncertain. This CDR3 is built from 11 residues. Germline values: CDR1 LGHNT, CDR2 FRNRAP. The V end lost 4 bases, the J end lost 5 bases, and 5 bases lay between the germline ends. CDR3 bases: TGTGCTAGTGGTTCGGGGACTGAAGCTTTCTTT. It translates to CASGSGTEAFF.

The chain uses TRBV7-9 and TRBJ2-3; the match to TRBD2 covers 7 bases. The CDR3 contains 16 residues. Trimming took 4 bases from V and 2 from J; bases not matched to a gene: 9. Per germline, CDR1 SEHNR and CDR2 FQNEAQ (reference sequence). CDR3 bases: TGTGCCAGCAGCTCTATCGGGGAGGGGAACACAGATACGCAGTATTTT. Protein sequence: CASSSIGEGNTDTQYF.